Shown below are 32 T cell receptor beta chains from a single sample sequenced in a study of T cell repertoires in cytomegalovirus infection. TCRdb recomputed calls from the reads with MiXCR, one row per CDR3 protein. The data contain more than 250,000 distinct CDR3 sequences, around 25% of them singletons. The antigens of these receptors remain unknown. The sequenced sample was cultured PBMCs, obtained from culture after CMV antigen stimulation. These TCRs come from a human donor in good health (CMV status not recorded). Some clones in this sample may be carry-over from other donors' samples.

The chain employs TRBV11-3 and TRBJ2-3; D assignment may be TRBD1 or TRBD2 (5 bases each). Germline-derived CDR1 and CDR2 are SGHNT and YENEEA. V gave up 1 base and J gave up 2 bases, with 19 bases separating them. This CDR3 comprises 18 residues. The CDR3 DNA reads TGTGCCAGCAGCTTAGCCCAGGGTGGGAGCGGAACCACAGATACGCAGTATTTT. This codes for CASSLAQGGSGTTDTQYF. Complete variable domain (other parts from reference TRBV11-3 and TRBJ2-3): EAGVVQSPRYKIIEKKQPVAFWCNPISGHNTLYWYLQNLGQGPELLIRYENEEAVDDSQLPKDRFSAERLKGVDSTLKIQPAELGDSAVYLCASSLAQGGSGTTDTQYFGPGTRLTVL.

The V call is TRBV28, the J call TRBJ2-1; weak D call: TRBD2 (6 bases). This CDR3 region has 16 residues. The germline gives CDR1 MDHEN, CDR2 SYDVKM. V was trimmed by 6 bases and J by 0 bases, leaving 15 bases between them. The CDR3 sequence: CASSPGGPDSYNEQFF. The CDR3 nucleotides read TGTGCCAGCAGCCCCGGAGGGCCGGACTCCTACAATGAGCAGTTCTTC.

This clonotype appeared a few times. The chain carries TRBV19 and TRBJ2-1; D is possibly TRBD2 (5 bases). CDR3 length equals 13 residues. V lost 5 bases to trimming and J lost 3 bases, with 8 bases between them. Looked up from germline, CDR1 is LNHDA and CDR2 is SQIVND (reference sequence). This CDR3 is CASSGLLYNEQFF. Here the CDR3 DNA reads TGTGCCAGTAGTGGACTTCTCTACAATGAGCAGTTCTTC. Combining the CDR3 with reference TRBV19 and TRBJ2-1 gives the whole variable domain DGGITQSPKYLFRKEGQNVTLSCEQNLNHDAMYWYRQDPGQGLRLIYYSQIVNDFQKGDIAEGYSVSREKKESFPLTVTSAQKNPTAFYLCASSGLLYNEQFFGPGTRLTVL.

V gene TRBV6-5 combines with J gene TRBJ2-1; either TRBD1 or TRBD2 may supply D (5 bases each). Trimming took 8 bases from V and 13 from J, leaving 15 bases between them. The germline gives CDR1 MNHEY, CDR2 SVGAGI. The CDR3 is 11 amino acids. For the CDR3, the DNA is TGTGCCAGCCAGGACGGGGCTGAACAGTTCTTC. Its protein is CASQDGAEQFF.

This clonotype was seen ten or more times. The chain joins TRBV7-2 to TRBJ1-3; TRBD1 matches 7 bases. This CDR3 region has 15 residues. The trim removed 3 bases at V and 4 bases at J, leaving 6 bases unmatched. Looked up from germline, CDR1 is SGHTA and CDR2 is FQGNSA. CDR3 amino acids: CASSLDPGQGNTIYF. CDR3 nucleotide sequence: TGTGCCAGCAGCTTGGACCCGGGACAGGGAAACACCATATATTTT.

This clonotype was counted only a few times. The rearrangement uses TRBV7-9 and TRBJ1-5, with D perhaps TRBD1 (5 bases). Germline V lookup: CDR1 SEHNR, CDR2 FQNEAQ (reference sequence). The CDR3 spans 14 residues. Trimming took off 8 bases at V and 3 bases at J, with 14 bases between the two ends. DNA of the CDR3: TGTGCCAGCGCGCCGGGGGTTTACAATCAGCCCCAGCATTTT. Protein: CASAPGVYNQPQHF.

The V and J genes are TRBV20-1 and TRBJ2-7; D gene uncertain. Deletions cut 1 base from V and 6 bases from J, with 4 bases between. The CDR3 has 10 amino acids. CDR1 and CDR2 from the germline V gene are DFQATT and SNEGSKA (reference sequence). CDR3 loop: CSARAGEQYF. CDR3 sequence (DNA): TGCAGTGCTAGAGCTGGCGAGCAGTACTTC.

This clonotype was observed at least ten times. The gene calls are TRBV12-5 and TRBJ1-1; D ambiguous. The CDR3 is 15 residues long. V was cut by 6 bases and J by 1 base, with 15 bases left in between. The germline V gene encodes CDR1 LGHNT and CDR2 FRNRAP. CDR3 sequence: CASGLGGVGNTEAFF. The CDR3 DNA is TGTGCTAGTGGCCTGGGAGGCGTGGGGAACACTGAAGCTTTCTTT.

This clonotype was picked up a small number of times. The chain carries TRBV24-1 and TRBJ2-5; 9 nucleotides agree with TRBD1. V lost 3 bases and J lost 5; bases outside the gene matches: 15. The CDR3 consists of 18 residues. Germline V gene data show CDR1 as KGHDR and CDR2 as SFDVKD. CDR3: CATSDVPSTGTGSETQYF. CDR3 DNA sequence: TGTGCCACCAGTGATGTACCCTCCACCGGGACAGGGAGCGAGACCCAGTACTTC.

This sequence joins TRBV19 and TRBJ1-2; D might be TRBD1 (5 bases). In germline, CDR1 is LNHDA, CDR2 SQIVND (reference sequence). The length of the CDR3 is 14 residues. The germline V and J ends were trimmed by 5 bases and 7 bases, with 17 bases remaining between them. The CDR3: CASSPTGTDGGYTF. The CDR3, as DNA: TGTGCCAGTAGTCCCACCGGGACTGACGGTGGCTACACCTTC.

This clonotype was detected many times. This chain joins TRBV12-3 or TRBV12-4 and TRBJ1-3; D is ambiguous. The V end was cut by 4 bases, the J end by 1 base, with 17 bases between. CDR3 length: 17 residues. CDR3 DNA: TGTGCCAGCAGTTCCCCGGAAGGGAAGCCATCTGGAAACACCATATATTTT. Translated, it gives CASSSPEGKPSGNTIYF.

The chain carries TRBV12-3 or TRBV12-4 and TRBJ1-4; D unclear. This CDR3 contains 14 residues. Deletions cut 8 bases from V and 2 bases from J, with 12 bases between. This CDR3 is CASQQLGTNEKLFF. In DNA, the CDR3 is TGTGCCAGCCAACAACTCGGTACTAATGAAAAACTGTTTTTT.

This clonotype has a count of ten or more. V usage is TRBV4-1 and J usage is TRBJ2-1; D remains unclear. The CDR3 totals 15 residues. The germline V and J ends were trimmed by 1 base and 2 bases, with 9 bases remaining between them. CDR1 and CDR2 (germline): MGHRA, YSYEKL. CDR3 DNA: TGCGCCAGCAGCCAAGGGCCCCTAACCTACAATGAGCAGTTCTTC. Translation: CASSQGPLTYNEQFF.

A remark on this clonotype: An end of the junction does not agree with germline; a read error may underlie this. V is TRBV28 and J is TRBJ2-7; D not certain. CDR3 length: 8 amino acids. CDR1 and CDR2 (germline): MDHEN, SYDVKM. CDR3 sequence: CASSPWSF. The CDR3 nucleotides are TGTGCCAGCAGCCCTTGGTCGTTC.

In this sample, this clonotype turned up a few times. The chain is built from TRBV28 and TRBJ1-5; D gene unclear. The V gene's germline CDR1 is MDHEN and CDR2 SYDVKM. V dropped 7 bases and J dropped 6 bases, with 10 bases sitting between them. This CDR3 has 12 residues. CDR3 in amino acids: CASNLAGQPQHF. The CDR3 nucleotides are TGTGCCAGCAACCTCGCAGGTCAGCCCCAGCATTTT.

This clonotype was detected a few times. The J gene is TRBJ2-1, the V gene TRBV4-1, with 9 bases fitting TRBD2. This CDR3 is built from 21 residues. The ends lost 1 base at V and 0 bases at J; junction bases unmatched: 16. Germline V gene lookup returns CDR1 MGHRA and CDR2 YSYEKL. CDR3 coding DNA: TGCGCCAGCAGCCAAGGCCTTTTTCGGCTAGCGGGGCTGAGCTCCTACAATGAGCAGTTCTTC. This sequence encodes CASSQGLFRLAGLSSYNEQFF.

This sequence joins TRBV7-6 and TRBJ2-4; D may be TRBD1 or TRBD2 (5 bases each). Germline CDR1 SGHVS, CDR2 FNYEAQ. Trimming stripped 1 base from V and 0 bases from J, with 13 bases between. This CDR3 comprises 17 residues. The CDR3 region has the DNA TGTGCCAGCAGCTTAGTGGGACCTTCTTTAGCCAAAAACATTCAGTACTTC. It yields the protein CASSLVGPSLAKNIQYF.

The chain is built from TRBV30 and TRBJ1-2, with D perhaps TRBD1 (5 bases). CDR1 GTSNPN and CDR2 SVGIG come from the germline V gene (reference sequence). The V end lost 1 base, the J end lost 4 bases, and 7 bases lay between the germline ends. CDR3 length: 12 amino acids. The CDR3 nucleotides are TGTGCCTGGAGTGCTGGGGCCTATGGCTACACCTTC. It specifies CAWSAGAYGYTF.

The sample holds many counts of this clonotype. The V gene is TRBV7-2, the J gene TRBJ2-6, with D perhaps TRBD2 (5 bases). Trimming left V 8 bases short and J 4 bases short, with 18 bases between. The CDR3 extends over 16 amino acids. Germline CDR1 SGHTA, CDR2 FQGNSA. The CDR3 protein is CASGEAGLQGANVLTF. Written as DNA, the CDR3 is TGTGCCAGCGGTGAGGCGGGTTTGCAGGGGGCCAACGTCCTGACTTTC.

There are many counts of this clonotype. The chain combines TRBV7-2 with TRBJ1-4; no clear D. Trimming removed 2 bases from V and 5 bases from J, with 6 bases in between. Germline loops: CDR1 SGHTA, CDR2 FQGNSA. The CDR3 runs to 13 residues. CDR3 bases: TGTGCCAGCAGCTTAAGAGCCAATGAAAAACTGTTTTTT. Translation gives CASSLRANEKLFF.

This clonotype was detected many times. The gene calls are TRBV5-6 and TRBJ1-2, with a weak D call TRBD1 (5 bases). V lost 4 bases and J 4 bases, leaving 17 bases between the germline ends. CDR1 is SGHDT, CDR2 YYEEEE, per germline. CDR3 size: 15 residues. The CDR3 loop is CASSPSVGGIYGYTF. CDR3 coding DNA: TGTGCCAGCAGCCCCTCGGTCGGGGGAATCTATGGCTACACCTTC.

The genes are TRBV27 and TRBJ2-2, with 9 bases aligning to TRBD2. The germline V gene has CDR1 MNHEY and CDR2 SMNVEV (reference sequence). V dropped 3 bases and J dropped 6; count of bases not matched to a gene: 8. The CDR3 spans 16 residues. The CDR3 reads CASSFSGSITPGELFF. DNA for the CDR3: TGTGCCAGCAGTTTTAGCGGGAGTATTACTCCCGGGGAGCTGTTTTTT.

In its sample, this clonotype was seen many times. The chain combines TRBV7-2 with TRBJ2-3; 7 nucleotides line up with TRBD1. Germline V gene sequence: CDR1 SGHTA, CDR2 FQGNSA. This CDR3 spans 14 amino acids. The V segment lost 6 bases and the J segment 3 bases; nucleotides outside the gene matches: 6. CDR3 in DNA: TGTGCCAGCAGACAAAGACAGGGAACAGATACGCAGTATTTT. This sequence encodes CASRQRQGTDTQYF.

The CDR3 sequence is CASSLRVGTQYF. CDR3 DNA sequence: TGTGCCAGCAGTTTACGCGTGGGGACCCAGTACTTC. The chain has TRBV12-3 or TRBV12-4 and TRBJ2-5; D gene uncertain. V shed 2 bases and J shed 7 bases, with 8 bases lying between them. This CDR3 comprises 12 residues.

This clonotype was found many times. The J gene is TRBJ2-7, the V gene TRBV12-3 or TRBV12-4; D is uncertain. V lost 1 base to trimming and J lost 7 bases, with 29 bases between them. The CDR3 sequence is 19 residues long. CDR3 amino acids: CASSLVIWPGLPEFTEQYF. The CDR3, as DNA: TGTGCCAGCAGTTTAGTTATATGGCCCGGCCTACCTGAGTTTACTGAGCAGTACTTC.

This clonotype was picked up many times. The chain joins TRBV7-2 to TRBJ2-5; 11 bases fit TRBD2. CDR1 and CDR2 (germline): SGHTA, FQGNSA. This CDR3 comprises 19 residues. The J segment lost 2 bases and the V segment lost 2 bases, leaving 13 bases of the junction unmatched. The CDR3 DNA reads as TGTGCCAGCAGCTTAAGGGGGCTAGCGGGAGGAAATATACAAGAGACCCAGTACTTC. Amino acids: CASSLRGLAGGNIQETQYF.

J is TRBJ1-5 and V is TRBV12-3 or TRBV12-4; D uncertain. The V end was cut by 6 bases, the J end by 5 bases, with 11 bases between. The CDR3 length is 13 residues. The CDR3 loop reads CASSKTEDQPQHF. The CDR3 DNA reads TGTGCCAGCAGCAAAACAGAAGATCAGCCCCAGCATTTT.

The chain links TRBV7-9 to TRBJ1-1, with TRBD1 as a possible D gene (5 bases). V lost 8 bases, J lost 3 bases, and 13 bases lay in between. CDR3 length equals 13 residues. Germline lookup yields CDR1 SEHNR and CDR2 FQNEAQ (reference sequence). The CDR3 here is CASGEKGHTEAFF. In nucleotides, the CDR3 is TGTGCCAGCGGGGAAAAGGGGCACACTGAAGCTTTCTTT.

This clonotype has at least ten counts. The chain recombines TRBV12-3 or TRBV12-4 with TRBJ1-4, with 9 positions matching TRBD1. This CDR3 has 12 residues. Trimming removed 10 bases from V and 7 bases from J; junction bases left unmatched: 4. The CDR3: CATQGQGEKLFF. DNA for the CDR3: TGTGCCACCCAGGGACAGGGTGAAAAACTGTTTTTT.

The chain carries TRBV7-2 and TRBJ2-1; D unclear. CDR3 size: 13 residues. The germline gives CDR1 SGHTA, CDR2 FQGNSA. Trimming took 1 base from V and 8 from J, leaving 9 bases between them. This CDR3 is CASSLGSMDEQFF. CDR3 in DNA: TGTGCCAGCAGCTTAGGTAGTATGGATGAGCAGTTCTTC.

This clonotype was counted at least ten times. The chain employs TRBV12-3 or TRBV12-4 and TRBJ1-1, with D possibly being TRBD1 (5 bases). This CDR3 comprises 15 residues. With 2 bases removed from V and 0 bases from J, the gap between germline ends came to 10 bases. The CDR3 spells CASSLRGPMNTEAFF. CDR3 in DNA: TGTGCCAGCAGTTTACGGGGACCCATGAACACTGAAGCTTTCTTT.

There are many counts of this clonotype. The chain carries TRBV7-8 and TRBJ2-3; 8 bases are shared with TRBD1. This CDR3 has 16 amino acids. With V trimmed by 5 bases and J by 0 bases, 7 bases remained unmatched. Germline-derived CDR1 and CDR2 are SGHVS and FQNEAQ. This chain's CDR3 is CASSAQGARSTDTQYF. The DNA of the CDR3 is TGTGCCAGCAGCGCCCAGGGGGCGCGGAGCACAGATACGCAGTATTTT.